One and the same sample provided the 27 T cell receptor beta chains below, sequenced in a study of blood T cell repertoires in COVID-19. Assay: immunoSEQ multiplex PCR; the TCRdb copy retains only in-frame clones and omits some. The sample yields over 350,000 clones, around 90% seen once. The sequenced sample consisted of PBMCs or T cells enriched from blood (not recorded which). These receptors originate from a young woman with acute COVID-19.

CDR3 region: CASSDGFRDKNYEQYF. In nucleotides, the CDR3 is TGTGCCAGCAGCGACGGTTTCCGGGACAAAAATTACGAGCAGTACTTC. The gene calls are TRBV7-6 and TRBJ2-7; tentatively, D is TRBD1 (6 bases). Trimming took off 5 bases at V and 4 bases at J, with 21 bases between the two ends. The CDR3 spans 16 residues. CDR1 is SGHVS, CDR2 FNYEAQ, per germline.

V and J are TRBV25-1 and TRBJ2-2, with D perhaps TRBD2 (6 bases). There are 12 residues in the CDR3. Trimming took off 5 bases at V and 6 bases at J, with 7 bases between the two ends. CDR1 MGHDK and CDR2 SYGVNS come from the germline V gene. The CDR3 loop reads CASSPGAGELFF. In DNA, the CDR3 is TGTGCCAGCAGTCCGGGGGCCGGGGAGCTGTTTTTT. Full variable domain (rest looked up from reference TRBV25-1 and TRBJ2-2): EADIYQTPRYLVIGTGKKITLECSQTMGHDKMYWYQQDPGMELHLIHYSYGVNSTEKGDLSSESTVSRIRTEHFPLTLESARPSHTSQYLCASSPGAGELFFGEGSRLTVL.

The genes are TRBV10-3 and TRBJ2-3, with 7 bases matching TRBD1. The V gene's germline CDR1 is ENHRY and CDR2 SYGVKD. The CDR3 runs 14 residues. Trimming cost V 5 bases and J 5 bases; bases outside gene matches: 7. The CDR3 region is CAISRQGGIDTQYF. The CDR3 DNA reads TGTGCCATCAGTCGACAGGGTGGGATAGATACGCAGTATTTT.

This clone appeared a few times. This chain links TRBV18 with TRBJ2-7, with D maybe TRBD1 (6 bases). Germline CDR1 KGHSH, CDR2 LQKENI. The CDR3 totals 14 residues. The V end was cut by 3 bases, the J end by 3 bases, with 12 bases between. CDR3 DNA sequence: TGTGCCAGCTCACCTCAGGACAGTTACTACGAGCAGTACTTC. Protein product: CASSPQDSYYEQYF.

The rearrangement uses TRBV28 and TRBJ1-6; D not resolved. The ends were cut back, 7 bases at V and 7 bases at J, with 14 bases in the middle. CDR1 and CDR2 (germline): MDHEN, SYDVKM. The CDR3 sequence is 14 residues long. The CDR3 nucleotides are TGTGCCAGCAAACCGCCGACCGGGAATTCACCCCTCCACTTT. It encodes CASKPPTGNSPLHF.

The V call is TRBV9, the J call TRBJ1-4; 7 bases fit TRBD1. The CDR3 has 15 residues. Trimming took 5 bases from V and 8 from J; bases not matched to a gene: 12. Germline V CDR1 and CDR2: SGDLS, YYNGEE. CDR3 DNA: TGTGCCAGCAGTGGGGACAGTTTCCCCAGGGAAAAACTGTTTTTT. This translates into CASSGDSFPREKLFF.

The chain links TRBV5-4 to TRBJ1-4; D is possibly TRBD1 (6 bases). V dropped 3 bases and J dropped 8 bases, with 20 bases sitting between them. The CDR3 is 16 residues long. Germline CDR1 SGHNT, CDR2 YYREEE (reference sequence). The CDR3 protein is CASSWGRGGPQEKLFF. The CDR3, as DNA: TGTGCCAGCAGCTGGGGTCGGGGGGGCCCTCAGGAAAAACTGTTTTTT. Supplemented by reference TRBV5-4 and TRBJ1-4, the full variable domain reads ETGVTQSPTHLIKTRGQQVTLRCSSQSGHNTVSWYQQALGQGPQFIFQYYREEENGRGNFPPRFSGLQFPNYSSELNVNALELDDSALYLCASSWGRGGPQEKLFFGSGTQLSVL.

V is TRBV18 and J is TRBJ2-1, with 13 bases lining up with TRBD2. The V and J ends lost 5 bases and 2 bases, in that order; junction bases with no gene match: 3. Per germline, CDR1 KGHSH and CDR2 LQKENI. There are 16 residues in the CDR3. This CDR3 reads CASSNTSGGAYNEQFF. The CDR3 coding sequence is TGTGCCAGCTCAAACACTAGCGGGGGGGCCTACAATGAGCAGTTCTTC.

The CDR3 DNA reads TGTGCCAGCAGCCCCAGAGACAGGATGAGTACTGAAGCTTTCTTT. Protein product: CASSPRDRMSTEAFF. V gene TRBV7-8 combines with J gene TRBJ1-1, with D possibly matching TRBD1 (6 bases). This CDR3 is 15 amino acids long. CDR1 and CDR2 from the germline V gene are SGHVS and FQNEAQ. V lost 5 bases and J lost 5, with 18 bases in between.

The chain joins TRBV29-1 to TRBJ1-1; D may be TRBD1 (5 bases). This CDR3 is built from 13 residues. CDR1 and CDR2 (germline): SQVTM, ANQGSEA. V lost 3 bases and J 3 bases, leaving 11 bases between the germline ends. This chain's CDR3 is CSVDRRGYTEAFF. As DNA, the CDR3 is TGCAGCGTTGATCGGAGGGGATACACTGAAGCTTTCTTT.

The table lists this clone with a few counts. The rearrangement uses TRBV27 and TRBJ1-1, with D maybe TRBD1 (5 bases). The CDR3 consists of 13 residues. Trimming shortened V by 5 bases and J by 4 bases, and 11 bases separated the two germline ends. CDR1 and CDR2 from the germline V gene are MNHEY and SMNVEV (reference sequence). The CDR3 DNA reads TGTGCCAGCAGTGGACTGGGGGGCACTGAAGCTTTCTTT. Amino acid sequence: CASSGLGGTEAFF.

V is TRBV6-2 or TRBV6-3 and J is TRBJ2-7; 11 nucleotides align to TRBD1. The CDR3 loop spans 15 amino acids. CDR1 is MNHEY and CDR2 is SVGEGT in the germline V gene. V trimming: 6 bases; J trimming: 4 bases; junction bases outside the gene matches: 8. The CDR3 region is CASSPRTGGFYEQYF. CDR3 DNA: TGTGCCAGCAGCCCGCGGACAGGGGGCTTTTACGAGCAGTACTTC.

The V and J genes are TRBV19 and TRBJ2-1, with D possibly TRBD1 on 6 matching bases. CDR3 length: 16 residues. The V and J ends lost 3 bases and 3 bases respectively, with 15 bases between them. The germline V gene encodes CDR1 LNHDA and CDR2 SQIVND (reference sequence). The CDR3 region has the DNA TGTGCCAGTAGTATCAGGACAGACCTGCTCTACAATGAGCAGTTCTTC. Residues: CASSIRTDLLYNEQFF.

The sample holds one count of this clone. This chain joins TRBV3-1 (or the pseudogene TRBV3-2) and TRBJ2-7; a possible D gene is TRBD1 (6 bases). The CDR3 has 15 residues. CDR1 and CDR2 (germline): LGHDT, YNNKEL (reference sequence). V lost 0 bases and J 5 bases, leaving 14 bases between the germline ends. CDR3 sequence: CASSQDWGLRDEQYF. The CDR3 DNA follows: TGTGCCAGCAGCCAAGATTGGGGGCTGAGGGACGAGCAGTACTTC.

The rearrangement links TRBV19 to TRBJ2-2; possible D gene TRBD1, 5 bases. Trimming removed 1 base from V and 6 bases from J, with 6 bases in between. The germline V gene encodes CDR1 LNHDA and CDR2 SQIVND (reference sequence). The CDR3 has 13 residues. CDR3 region: CASSIGQSGELFF. Here the CDR3 DNA reads TGTGCCAGTAGTATAGGACAGTCCGGGGAGCTGTTTTTT.

There are many counts of this clone. V is TRBV9 and J is TRBJ1-1; 7 nucleotides align to TRBD1. CDR1 SGDLS and CDR2 YYNGEE come from the germline V gene. Unmatched junction bases numbered 6, after V lost 4 bases and J lost 0 bases. The CDR3 has 15 residues. The CDR3 nucleotides are TGTGCCAGCAGCAGAGAGGGACAGATGAACACTGAAGCTTTCTTT. This translates into CASSREGQMNTEAFF.

The V call is TRBV9, the J call TRBJ2-7; a possible D gene is TRBD2 (6 bases). This CDR3 is 13 amino acids long. Germline CDR1 and CDR2: SGDLS and YYNGEE. V was pared by 2 bases and J by 7 bases, with 13 bases between. The CDR3 reads CASSVGTVGEQYF. The CDR3 DNA follows: TGTGCCAGCAGCGTGGGGACTGTTGGGGAGCAGTACTTC.

The chain links TRBV10-3 to TRBJ2-1, with TRBD1 matching over 8 bases. CDR1 and CDR2 from the germline V gene are ENHRY and SYGVKD. The V and J ends lost 2 bases and 6 bases, in that order; junction bases with no gene match: 15. This CDR3 has 18 amino acids. The CDR3 coding sequence is TGTGCCATCAGTGAGCCACACCGGACAGGGAGAGGGAGCAATGAGCAGTTCTTC. Its protein product is CAISEPHRTGRGSNEQFF.

The chain joins TRBV28 to TRBJ2-3; TRBD2 matches 15 bases. V lost 6 bases to trimming and J lost 0 bases; unmatched junction nucleotides: 10. In germline, CDR1 is MDHEN, CDR2 SYDVKM. The CDR3 has 19 residues. CDR3 bases: TGTGCCAGCAGCCGACTCGGGACTAGCGGGAGGTATAGCACAGATACGCAGTATTTT. It translates to CASSRLGTSGRYSTDTQYF. The entire variable domain, with the rest obtained from reference TRBV28 and TRBJ2-3, is as follows: DVKVTQSSRYLVKRTGEKVFLECVQDMDHENMFWYRQDPGLGLRLIYFSYDVKMKEKGDIPEGYSVSREKKERFSLILESASTNQTSMYLCASSRLGTSGRYSTDTQYFGPGTRLTVL.

The chain has TRBV6-5 and TRBJ2-7; no reliable D call. The CDR3 sequence is 15 residues long. CDR1 is MNHEY, CDR2 SVGAGI, per germline. The V gene lost 8 bases and the J gene lost 3 bases, with 20 bases spanning the gap. CDR3 residues: CASAISHDQDYEQYF. CDR3 DNA: TGTGCCAGCGCTATCTCACACGACCAGGACTACGAGCAGTACTTC.

The chain combines TRBV19 with TRBJ2-1, with TRBD2 identical over 7 bases. Trimming removed 7 bases from V and 9 bases from J; junction bases left unmatched: 12. The germline V gene encodes CDR1 LNHDA and CDR2 SQIVND (reference sequence). The CDR3 extends over 14 amino acids. This CDR3 is CASTLAGLAVEQFF. In DNA, the CDR3 is TGTGCCAGTACCCTGGCGGGGCTAGCGGTTGAGCAGTTCTTC.

The rearrangement joins TRBV2 to TRBJ1-1, with D hard to call. Looked up from germline, CDR1 is SNHLY and CDR2 is FYNNEI. The CDR3 spans 12 residues. V shed 7 bases and J shed 8 bases, with 14 bases lying between them. The DNA of the CDR3 is TGTGCCAGCACCCCGAGTCGGTCCGAAGCTTTCTTT. This gives the protein CASTPSRSEAFF.

The rearrangement uses TRBV7-6 and TRBJ2-7; D might be TRBD1 (5 bases). CDR1 is SGHVS, CDR2 FNYEAQ, per germline. With 8 bases removed from V and 6 bases from J, the gap between germline ends came to 11 bases. This CDR3 is built from 11 residues. CDR3 loop: CASGALIEQYF. For the CDR3, the DNA is TGTGCCAGCGGGGCTTTGATCGAGCAGTACTTC.

The chain couples TRBV7-9 to TRBJ2-1, with 13 bases identical to TRBD2. CDR1 is SEHNR and CDR2 is FQNEAQ in the germline V gene (reference sequence). V dropped 4 bases and J dropped 4; count of bases not matched to a gene: 4. The CDR3 loop spans 16 amino acids. For the CDR3, the DNA is TGTGCCAGCAGCTCAAGACTAGCGGGGGGATACAATGAGCAGTTCTTC. Encoded protein: CASSSRLAGGYNEQFF.

The gene calls are TRBV11-2 and TRBJ1-2, with D unclear. Germline-derived CDR1 and CDR2 are SGHAT and FQNNGV. The CDR3 covers 12 residues. Trimming stripped 5 bases from V and 4 bases from J, with 8 bases between. In DNA, the CDR3 is TGTGCCAGCAGCGCGGGATTCTATGGCTACACCTTC. It encodes CASSAGFYGYTF.

V and J are TRBV19 and TRBJ1-2; 9 nucleotides agree with TRBD1. Germline CDR1 is LNHDA and CDR2 is SQIVND (reference sequence). V trimming: 8 bases; J trimming: 6 bases; junction bases outside the gene matches: 7. This CDR3 has 13 residues. CDR3 protein: CASSGQGTNGYTF. Here the CDR3 DNA reads TGTGCCAGTTCAGGACAGGGGACTAATGGCTACACCTTC.

A remark on this clone: The same CDR3 arises from other DNA sequences in this sample as well. The genes are TRBV28 and TRBJ2-7; D is unclear. The CDR3 covers 12 residues. The V end was cut by 3 bases, the J end by 2 bases, with 5 bases between. Germline values: CDR1 MDHEN, CDR2 SYDVKM. DNA of the CDR3: TGTGCCAGCAGTTTTCGTACCTACGAGCAGTACTTC. Protein sequence: CASSFRTYEQYF.